This record looks at one T cell receptor (beta chain) sequence and its context. Its antigen is not yet known. No base qualities exist here, and no much larger clone lies one base off it. This sample was included in a study of blood T cell repertoires in COVID-19 (dated by TCRdb to the early 2020s). As for the study more broadly: Samples from collaborators originated in the United States, Italy and Spain and spanned both the acute and convalescent phases of COVID-19. Subjects who had been exposed to COVID-19, were actively infected with it, or had recovered from it provided the deeply sampled blood TCRbeta repertoires that made up the dataset. A freely available public database, intended as a resource for researchers studying the immune response to SARS-CoV-2, is where the repertoires were released. The prospective study material was composed of cDNA or gDNA derived from T cells, B-cell-depleted T cells, or PBMCs. The sample metadata nearly always contained a de-identified subject ID, COVID-19 status, age in years and sex. Samples were obtained from the ongoing ImmuneRACE study (first 160 participants) and from about 1,300 subjects provided by 6 global collaborators. HLA class I and class II types, where available, came from metadata supplied by the sample provider rather than from assay-based typing. The full study reports these points: The quantity of clinical and demographic metadata differed by source and by participant and was supplied without curation.

The collaborating institutions used their own protocols to collect whole blood in K2EDTA tubes. For TCRbeta analysis, collaborators shipped samples as frozen whole blood, isolated PBMCs, or DNA extracted from either of those sample types. From its cysteine to its phenylalanine, the CDR3 spans 14 amino acids. Only the CDR3 part of the read is kept: 42 bases, read in frame from the first base. CDR1 and CDR2, per the germline V gene, are MDHEN and SYDVKM. A distance of 10 bases separates the germline ends of V and J, which lose 2 bases and 2 bases respectively. TCRbeta CDR3 regions were amplified from genomic DNA using the immunoSEQ Assay, a bias-controlled multiplex PCR. Per the source publication's procedure: Within the assay, amplification of reference gene primers was used to estimate how many nucleated cells each sample contained. To quantify the absolute abundance of each unique TCRbeta CDR3 rearrangement, sequence reads were collapsed and filtered. Productive Simpson clonality was computed per sample as the square root of Simpson's diversity index over productive rearrangements. Not all clones reach the TCRdb copy of this immuneACCESS table, which keeps in-frame sequences only. Checked studies attribute under half of the gap to unresolved V genes and leave the rest unexplained. From that table come the V and J calls and clone size; the DNA was used to work out D and trimming. Recorded for this sample are over 300,000 clones; approximately 88% of them occurred a single time. 0.95% to 1.5% of the sample lies in the top ten.

The chain employs TRBV28 and TRBJ2-7, with the D gene call left open. The clonotype was recovered from a man between 35 and 55 years old with acute or convalescent COVID-19. Sequencing was carried out using peripheral blood. The nucleotide sequence reads as follows: TGTGCCAGCAGTTTAGTCTCAGGTACCTACGAGCAGTACTTC. Its product reads: CASSLVSGTYEQYF.